The rows below give T cell receptor beta chains drawn from one sample of a study of blood T cell repertoires in COVID-19. Data came from immunoSEQ multiplex PCR; TCRdb stores just in-frame clones and leaves some out. The table records about 110,000 clones, 88% of them present only once. Sequencing used peripheral blood. The receptors shown here come from a human donor in a cohort sampled during active COVID-19. CDR3s include the opening cysteine and the closing phenylalanine or tryptophan. D genes are given only for firm matches. Size values are once, few and many counts, or a class for expanded clones, and some rows have none.

clone size	D gene	J gene	V gene	CDR3 DNA	CDR3 protein
once	.	TRBJ1-2	TRBV6-1	TGTGCCAGCAGTGAGAACACCATAAACTATGGCTACACCTTC	CASSENTINYGYTF
.	.	TRBJ2-3	TRBV7-3	TGTGCCAGCAGCTTAGGGCGGGGAGGTCTCGCAGATACGCAGTATTTT	CASSLGRGGLADTQYF
.	.	TRBJ1-2	TRBV3-1/TRBV3-2	TGTGCCAGCAGCGACAGGAGGAACTATGGCTACACCTTC	CASSDRRNYGYTF
.	TRBD1	TRBJ1-2	TRBV4-2	TGTGCCAGCAGCCAAGGGACAGGGGGACCCTATGGCTACACCTTC	CASSQGTGGPYGYTF
.	.	TRBJ2-2	TRBV19	TGTGCCAGTAAGTTGGACATGTACACCGGGGAGCTGTTTTTT	CASKLDMYTGELFF
.	.	TRBJ2-3	TRBV6-5	TGTGCCAGCAGTTACCAGGGGCCAGGTGGTGCAGATACGCAGTATTTT	CASSYQGPGGADTQYF
once	.	TRBJ2-3	TRBV2	TGTGCCAATTTAGCGTCGGGCACAGATACGCAGTATTTT	CANLASGTDTQYF
.	.	TRBJ1-6	TRBV9	TGTGCCAGCAGCGCCGGACATGATAATTCACCCCTCCACTTT	CASSAGHDNSPLHF
.	.	TRBJ2-7	TRBV27	TGTGCCAGCAGCGCCCCGACTAGATCCGAGCAGTACTTC	CASSAPTRSEQYF
.	TRBD1	TRBJ2-3	TRBV2	TGTGCCAGCAGACAGGGGGCAGGCACAGATACGCAGTATTTT	CASRQGAGTDTQYF
once	.	TRBJ2-7	TRBV6-5	TGTGCCAGCAGGACAAGCGGCCTCGGGGCCTACGAGCAGTACTTC	CASRTSGLGAYEQYF
.	TRBD1	TRBJ2-7	TRBV5-6	TGTGCCAGCAGCTGGGGGACAGAAGCCCGAGGGAGGTACTTC	CASSWGTEARGRYF
.	TRBD1	TRBJ1-5	TRBV7-9	TGTGCCAGCAGCTTAGGGCAGGGGGCAAGTCAGCCCCAGCATTTT	CASSLGQGASQPQHF
once	TRBD1	TRBJ2-7	TRBV7-9	TGTGCCAGCAGCCGGGGACAGGTCTACGAGCAGTACTTC	CASSRGQVYEQYF
.	TRBD1	TRBJ1-2	TRBV5-1	TGCGCCAGCAGCTTGGTGGTACAGGGGGAAGGGTATGGCTACACCTTC	CASSLVVQGEGYGYTF
.	.	TRBJ1-1	TRBV5-1	TGCGCCAGCAGCCAAGCGTCCGTGAACACTGAAGCTTTCTTT	CASSQASVNTEAFF
.	.	TRBJ2-7	TRBV4-1	TGCGCCAGCAGCCAAGTACTAGCCGCCTACGAGCAGTACTTC	CASSQVLAAYEQYF
.	TRBD1	TRBJ1-4	TRBV7-9	TGTGCCAGCAGCACCACGACAGGGTCAACTAATGAAAAACTGTTTTTT	CASSTTTGSTNEKLFF
.	.	TRBJ2-1	TRBV11-3	TGTGCCAGCAGCTTCGGCGGTAGGAATGAGCAGTTCTTC	CASSFGGRNEQFF
.	TRBD1	TRBJ1-1	TRBV14	TGTGCCAGCAGCTCAAACGACAGGGCTCCCGAAGCTTTCTTT	CASSSNDRAPEAFF
.	TRBD1	TRBJ1-2	TRBV27	TGTGCCAGCAGTTTAATCTCCGACAGGGCGAGGGTTAACTATGGCTACACCTTC	CASSLISDRARVNYGYTF
.	TRBD1	TRBJ1-2	TRBV5-6	TGTGCCAGCACCAAATTCGACAGGGAGCACTATGGCTACACCTTC	CASTKFDREHYGYTF
.	.	TRBJ2-5	TRBV19	TGTGCCAGTAGTATGGTGTCCCGGGAGACCCAGTACTTC	CASSMVSRETQYF
.	.	TRBJ2-2	TRBV7-9	TGTGCCAGCAGCTTTCCGACAGTCGGGGAGCTGTTTTTT	CASSFPTVGELFF
.	.	TRBJ2-3	TRBV7-9	TGTGCCAGCAGCCGACATGATCCTAGCACAGATACGCAGTATTTT	CASSRHDPSTDTQYF
once	TRBD2	TRBJ2-1	TRBV6-2/TRBV6-3	TGTGCCAGCAGTGGGACTAGCGCTTACAATGAGCAGTTCTTC	CASSGTSAYNEQFF
.	TRBD1	TRBJ2-7	TRBV2	TGTGCCAGCAGTGACCGGACAGGGGCCTACGAGCAGTACTTC	CASSDRTGAYEQYF
.	.	TRBJ2-7	TRBV27	TGTGCCAGCAGCAACAGGGCCTACGAGCAGTACTTC	CASSNRAYEQYF
few	TRBD1	TRBJ1-5	TRBV30	TGTGCCTGGAGCGGAGGGACAGGGGGACAGCCCCAGCATTTT	CAWSGGTGGQPQHF
once	.	TRBJ2-1	TRBV25-1	TGTGCCAGCAGTGACTCGCTAGCCGGGAATGAGCAGTTCTTC	CASSDSLAGNEQFF
.	TRBD1	TRBJ1-2	TRBV15	TGTGCCACCAGCAGAGATGAGAGGACAGGGGTCTCCCACACCTTC	CATSRDERTGVSHTF
few	.	TRBJ2-1	TRBV7-9	TGTGCCAGCAGCCCCTTAGCGGTACTTTACAATGAGCAGTTCTTC	CASSPLAVLYNEQFF
.	TRBD2	TRBJ2-5	TRBV7-8	TGTGCCAGCAGCTTAGGTTCAGCGGGAGGGGTGGAGACCCAGTACTTC	CASSLGSAGGVETQYF
.	TRBD1	TRBJ2-7	TRBV10-3	TGTGCCATCAAATGGGGACAGGGCCGTTACTACGAGCAGTACTTC	CAIKWGQGRYYEQYF
.	.	TRBJ1-2	TRBV6-5	TGTGCCAGCAGTTATTGGGGGGATGGCTACACCTTC	CASSYWGDGYTF
.	TRBD2	TRBJ2-1	TRBV4-1	TGCGCCAGCAGCCACGGGGGGGCTAGCGGGAGATGGAATGAGCAGTTCTTC	CASSHGGASGRWNEQFF
.	TRBD2	TRBJ2-1	TRBV18	TGTGCCAGCTCATCCCGGGAGGGCGGCGATGAGCAGTTCTTC	CASSSREGGDEQFF
once	.	TRBJ2-5	TRBV5-1	TGCGCCAGCTCAGGGGCGACGGAGACCCAGTACTTC	CASSGATETQYF
.	.	TRBJ1-2	TRBV6-5	TGTGCCAGCAGTTACTCTAGAGGGGGCTATGGCTACACCTTC	CASSYSRGGYGYTF
.	TRBD2	TRBJ2-1	TRBV6-6	TGTGCCAGCAGTTACAAGGGACTAGCGGCCATGGAGCAGTTCTTC	CASSYKGLAAMEQFF
.	.	TRBJ1-1	TRBV7-3	TGTGCCAGCAGCTTAACAGCGAACACTGAAGCTTTCTTT	CASSLTANTEAFF
.	.	TRBJ1-5	TRBV7-8	TGTGCCAGCAGCAGGACAGACAATCAGCCCCAGCATTTT	CASSRTDNQPQHF
.	.	TRBJ2-1	TRBV11-2	TGTGCCAGCAGCTTGTATACCAGCTCCTACAATGAGCAGTTCTTC	CASSLYTSSYNEQFF
.	TRBD1	TRBJ2-1	TRBV3-1/TRBV3-2	TGTGCCAGCAGCCGCTTGACAGGGGGGGACAATGAGCAGTTCTTC	CASSRLTGGDNEQFF
.	.	TRBJ1-1	TRBV28	TGTGCCAGCAGTTTGAGAGGACACTACACTGAAGCTTTCTTT	CASSLRGHYTEAFF
.	TRBD1	TRBJ1-5	TRBV5-1	TGCGCCAGCAGCTATGGACAGGGAGGTCAGCCCCAGCATTTT	CASSYGQGGQPQHF
.	TRBD1	TRBJ2-3	TRBV6-1	TGTGCCAGCAGTGAACACCCCGGGACAGGGGGACCAGATACGCAGTATTTT	CASSEHPGTGGPDTQYF
.	TRBD2	TRBJ2-7	TRBV14	TGTGCCAGCAGCCAGGCCGGGACTAGTCTCTACGAGCAGTACTTC	CASSQAGTSLYEQYF
.	.	TRBJ2-3	TRBV9	TGTGCCAGCAGCGTAGGGGCGGGAATGGGCACAGATACGCAGTATTTT	CASSVGAGMGTDTQYF
.	.	TRBJ1-4	TRBV18	TGTGCCAGCTCACCTCGGCACCAGGGAACTAATGAAAAACTGTTTTTT	CASSPRHQGTNEKLFF
once	TRBD2	TRBJ2-1	TRBV2	TGTGCCAGCAGTGGCGGGAGCTCCTACAATGAGCAGTTCTTC	CASSGGSSYNEQFF
.	TRBD2	TRBJ2-2	TRBV4-1	TGCGCCAGCAGACTACTGCTAGCGGGGGTTAACACCGGGGAGCTGTTTTTT	CASRLLLAGVNTGELFF
.	TRBD2	TRBJ2-1	TRBV5-1	TGCGCCAGCAGCTCGTTCGGGACTAGCGGGGGAAATGAGCAGTTCTTC	CASSSFGTSGGNEQFF
.	TRBD2	TRBJ2-3	TRBV11-3	TGTGCCAGCAGCCCGGGGGGGGCCGATACGCAGTATTTT	CASSPGGADTQYF
.	.	TRBJ1-1	TRBV18	TGTGCCAGCTCAGCTCGGGGTGACCTCACTGAAGCTTTCTTT	CASSARGDLTEAFF
.	.	TRBJ2-1	TRBV4-1	TGCGCCAGCAGCCAAGTGACAGGACTAGACATCTACAATGAGCAGTTCTTC	CASSQVTGLDIYNEQFF
.	TRBD1	TRBJ1-5	TRBV20-1	TGCAGTGCTAGTGACCCGGGACAGGTTGGAAATCAGCCCCAGCATTTT	CSASDPGQVGNQPQHF
.	TRBD2	TRBJ2-2	TRBV6-6	TGTGCCAGCACATTAGCGGGAGTCACCACCGGGGAGCTGTTTTTT	CASTLAGVTTGELFF